These 21 T cell receptor beta chains came from one sample sequenced in a study of T cells expressing NK-cell markers. Using the 5' RACE reads, TCRdb records one entry per CDR3 protein without DNA. The listing records a few hundred thousand distinct CDR3 sequences. The sequenced sample consisted of blood T cells: a sorted CD56 or NKG2C T cell subset, CD4+ or CD8+ T cells, or bulk PBMC T cells (not recorded which). The receptors stem from a man aged 18-75 years in good health.

The V gene is TRBV6-5, the J gene TRBJ2-1; TCRdb gives TRBD1 as the D gene, but with no DNA this cannot be confirmed. The CDR3 is 16 amino acids. Germline V gene data show CDR1 as MNHEY and CDR2 as SVGAGI. CDR3 amino acids: CASSYSTGGVNNEQFF.

This chain's CDR3 is CASGTGSSGNTIYF. The chain couples TRBV28 to TRBJ1-3; there is no DNA to check the TCRdb D call of TRBD1. Germline loops: CDR1 MDHEN, CDR2 SYDVKM. The CDR3 sequence is 14 residues long.

V and J are TRBV7-2 and TRBJ1-4; TCRdb picks TRBD1, but there is no DNA to check that call. From germline, CDR1 is SGHTA and CDR2 FQGNSA. This CDR3 is built from 16 residues. The CDR3 sequence is CASSSGQLSTNEKLFF.

This rearrangement joins TRBV10-3 to TRBJ1-1; the TCRdb D gene call, TRBD1, has no DNA to confirm it. CDR1 and CDR2 from the germline V gene are ENHRY and SYGVKD. This CDR3 has 15 amino acids. The CDR3 spells CAISVGGARNTEAFF.

The chain carries TRBV19 and TRBJ2-5; TCRdb reports TRBD1, a call that lacks DNA to check it against. Germline lookup yields CDR1 LNHDA and CDR2 SQIVND (reference sequence). The CDR3 is made up of 14 amino acids. This chain's CDR3 is CASSPSAGKETQYF.

This rearrangement joins TRBV12-3 or TRBV12-4 to TRBJ2-1; TCRdb calls TRBD1, which cannot be checked without DNA. This CDR3 region has 14 residues. The CDR3 loop is CASSSSGGVNEQFF.

This chain uses TRBV6-1 with TRBJ1-5; lacking DNA, the TRBD1 call made by TCRdb goes unchecked. The germline V gene encodes CDR1 MNHNS and CDR2 SASEGT. This CDR3 region has 14 residues. The CDR3 sequence is CASRVDRGREPQHF.

The rearrangement uses TRBV20-1 and TRBJ1-3; lacking DNA, the TRBD1 call made by TCRdb goes unchecked. This CDR3 has 15 amino acids. CDR1 and CDR2 (germline): DFQATT, SNEGSKA (reference sequence). CDR3 sequence reads: CSASRNTGAGNTIYF.

The V gene is TRBV7-8, the J gene TRBJ1-4; TCRdb picks TRBD1, but there is no DNA to check that call. The germline gives CDR1 SGHVS, CDR2 FQNEAQ. CDR3 size: 17 residues. The CDR3 sequence: CASSMDRGRATNEKLFF. The whole variable domain, filled in from reference TRBV7-8 and TRBJ1-4, reads GAGVSQSPRYKVAKRGQDVALRCDPISGHVSLFWYQQALGQGPEFLTYFQNEAQLDKSGLPSDRFFAERPEGSVSTLKIQRTQQEDSAVYLCASSMDRGRATNEKLFFGSGTQLSVL.

V and J are TRBV5-1 and TRBJ1-6; TCRdb proposes TRBD1, but this gene call is untestable without DNA. This CDR3 is 15 amino acids long. The germline CDR1 and CDR2 sequences are SGHRS and YFSETQ. CDR3 amino acids: CASSLRVGGNSPLHF.

The chain links TRBV6-1 to TRBJ2-4. The CDR3 spans 11 residues. Germline lookup yields CDR1 MNHNS and CDR2 SASEGT. CDR3 residues: CASRKANIQYF.

V is TRBV5-1 and J is TRBJ2-5; the TCRdb call, TRBD1, lacks DNA for checking. In germline, CDR1 is SGHRS, CDR2 YFSETQ. The CDR3 contains 17 residues. CDR3 loop: CASSLLQGGVRLETQYF.

The CDR3 here is CASSAPGQAPEYQETQYF. The J gene is TRBJ2-5, the V gene TRBV21-1; the D gene TCRdb calls, TRBD1, cannot be checked with no DNA. TRBV21-1 is noted as a pseudogene. This CDR3 is 18 amino acids long.

CDR3 sequence reads: CASSLTDRPQGYTF. This chain links TRBV3-1 with TRBJ1-2; TCRdb reports TRBD1, a call that lacks DNA to check it against. Germline V gene data show CDR1 as LGHDT and CDR2 as YNNKEL (reference sequence). This CDR3 is 14 amino acids long. The full variable domain, completed using reference TRBV3-1 and TRBJ1-2, is DTAVSQTPKYLVTQMGNDKSIKCEQNLGHDTMYWYKQDSKKFLKIMFSYNNKELIINETVPNRFSPKSPDKAHLNLHINSLELGDSAVYFCASSLTDRPQGYTFGSGTRLTVV.

The chain employs TRBV7-9 and TRBJ1-5. This CDR3 comprises 13 residues. Germline V gene data show CDR1 as SEHNR and CDR2 as FQNEAQ (reference sequence). CDR3 region: CASALYSNQPQHF.

This chain uses TRBV3-1 with TRBJ1-2. The CDR3 is 14 amino acids. Germline V lookup: CDR1 LGHDT, CDR2 YNNKEL (reference sequence). The CDR3 sequence: CASSQENLYYGYTF.

The chain employs TRBV6-4 and TRBJ2-2; checking the TCRdb D call of TRBD1 is not possible without DNA. The V gene's germline CDR1 is MRHNA and CDR2 SNTAGT. The CDR3 totals 14 residues. The CDR3 here is CASSDTGGTGELFF.

The chain employs TRBV7-8 and TRBJ1-5; with no DNA, the TCRdb D assignment of TRBD1 cannot be verified. CDR1 SGHVS and CDR2 FQNEAQ come from the germline V gene. The CDR3 runs 13 residues. The CDR3 loop reads CASSPRGRQPQHF.

The V and J genes are TRBV6-5 and TRBJ1-5; absent DNA, TCRdb's TRBD1 call cannot be checked. This CDR3 is built from 16 residues. CDR1 is MNHEY, CDR2 SVGAGI, per germline. CDR3: CASSLGATGGGQPQHF.

This chain joins TRBV6-1 and TRBJ2-1; TCRdb lists TRBD2, though no DNA is available to test this call. The CDR3 spans 14 residues. CDR1 and CDR2 from the germline V gene are MNHNS and SASEGT. Here the CDR3 reads CASRTGRANNEQFF.

The CDR3 sequence is CSAGPVTPPGKTQYF. This rearrangement joins TRBV20-1 to TRBJ2-5; there is no DNA to check the TCRdb D call of TRBD1. The CDR3 is 15 residues long. Per the germline V gene, CDR1 is DFQATT and CDR2 is SNEGSKA (reference sequence).